This TCR beta chain was captured by sequencing in a study of vaccination and CD4 T cells after COVID-19. The treatment was: approximately 9-day PBMC culture with coronavirus spike peptide pools or control peptides (ViraFEST assay). The CDR3 has 14 residues. The V segment lost 5 bases and the J segment 5 bases; nucleotides outside the gene matches: 3. Germline CDR1 SGHVT, CDR2 SQSDAQ. On this clonotype itself: No antigen is known for it.

Cultured CD4+ T cells had their DNA profiled by the Oncomine TCR Beta short-read assay. Using its own MiXCR run on the PCR reads, TCRdb lists one record per CDR3 protein. In the table there are some 18,000 distinct CDR3 sequences, less than 50% of which are singletons. This chain uses TRBV7-4 with TRBJ1-6, with 7 nucleotides matching TRBD1. The material was CD4+ T cells from blood, cultured in vitro, obtained after SARS-CoV-2 vaccination. The source of this sequence is a human donor who had recovered from COVID-19. This CDR3 is CASSKTGDNSPLHF. Here the CDR3 DNA reads TGTGCCAGCAGCAAAACAGGGGATAATTCACCCCTCCACTTT. Filled out from reference TRBV7-4 and TRBJ1-6, the complete variable domain reads GAGVSQSPRYKVAKRGRDVALRCDSISGHVTLYWYRQTLGQGSEVLTYSQSDAQRDKSGRPSGRFSAERPERSVSTLKIQRTEQGDSAVYLCASSKTGDNSPLHFGNGTRLTVT.